These 9 T cell receptor beta chains originate from one sample sequenced in a study of cytomegalovirus exposure and HLA in healthy donors. It was with 60 Vbeta and 13 Jbeta primers that the PCR ran. TCRdb's table, derived via immunoSEQ multiplex PCR, lists solely in-frame clones and lacks some. The table records about 190,000 clones, around 84% of them present only once. The sample was PBMCs. These receptors all come from a woman aged 45 to 65 in good health and CMV-seropositive.

The chain has TRBV15 and TRBJ2-5, with TRBD1 identical over 10 bases. V lost 1 base and J lost 3; bases outside the gene matches: 11. The germline V gene has CDR1 LNHNV and CDR2 YYDKDF (reference sequence). The CDR3 is 18 amino acids. The CDR3 protein is CATSRGDRGRYVKETQYF. CDR3 coding DNA: TGTGCCACCAGCAGAGGCGACAGGGGGCGGTATGTAAAAGAGACCCAGTACTTC.

V and J are TRBV6-1 and TRBJ1-1; weak D call: TRBD1 (6 bases). Germline V gives CDR1 MNHNS, CDR2 SASEGT. The CDR3 length is 13 residues. V was clipped by 6 bases and J by 1 base, with 9 bases between them. The chain's CDR3 is CASSRGANTEAFF. The CDR3 DNA is TGTGCCAGCAGCCGGGGGGCGAACACTGAAGCTTTCTTT.

V is TRBV18 and J is TRBJ2-1, with 9 positions matching TRBD2. Per germline, CDR1 KGHSH and CDR2 LQKENI. The trim removed 0 bases at V and 7 bases at J, leaving 10 bases unmatched. This CDR3 comprises 17 residues. For the CDR3, the DNA is TGTGCCAGCTCACCACCGATGAAAGGGACTAGCATGAATGAGCAGTTCTTC. Encoded protein: CASSPPMKGTSMNEQFF.

The J gene is TRBJ2-5, the V gene TRBV19; D is unresolved. The J call is uncertain, as TRBJ2-7 better fits the DNA end. The germline V gene encodes CDR1 LNHDA and CDR2 SQIVND (reference sequence). CDR3 length: 14 residues. The CDR3 here is CASSFETDSYEQYF. Here the CDR3 DNA reads TGTGCCAGTAGTTTTGAGACTGACTCCTACGAGCAGTACTTC.

Written as DNA, the CDR3 is TGTGCCAGCAGTGATCGGTTACCTTCGGACAGGGACGCCGGGGAGCTGTTTTTT. It yields the protein CASSDRLPSDRDAGELFF. The chain has TRBV6-1 and TRBJ2-2; 8 bases map to TRBD1. CDR1 is MNHNS, CDR2 SASEGT, per germline. Trimming at V came to 3 bases and at J to 6 bases, leaving 15 bases not matched to a gene. CDR3 size: 18 residues.

V and J are TRBV9 and TRBJ1-1, with unresolved D. This CDR3 is 15 amino acids long. CDR1 is SGDLS, CDR2 YYNGEE, per germline. The ends were cut back, 0 bases at V and 2 bases at J, with 11 bases in the middle. The CDR3 region has the DNA TGTGCCAGCAGCGTAGCGGGAGATCATAACACTGAAGCTTTCTTT. Translation gives CASSVAGDHNTEAFF.

CDR3 nucleotide sequence: TGTGCCAGTAGTATAGGTGGACAGGGGGATCGCAATCAGCCCCAGCATTTT. It yields the protein CASSIGGQGDRNQPQHF. This sequence joins TRBV19 and TRBJ1-5, with 10 positions matching TRBD1. V dropped 1 base and J dropped 2; count of bases not matched to a gene: 5. This CDR3 region has 17 residues. CDR1 is LNHDA, CDR2 SQIVND, per germline (reference sequence). Complete variable domain (other parts from reference TRBV19 and TRBJ1-5): DGGITQSPKYLFRKEGQNVTLSCEQNLNHDAMYWYRQDPGQGLRLIYYSQIVNDFQKGDIAEGYSVSREKKESFPLTVTSAQKNPTAFYLCASSIGGQGDRNQPQHFGDGTRLSIL.

The chain recombines TRBV11-2 with TRBJ1-2; D not resolved. The CDR3 is made up of 14 amino acids. Germline V lookup: CDR1 SGHAT, CDR2 FQNNGV. V was trimmed by 5 bases and J by 6 bases, leaving 16 bases between them. CDR3 amino acids: CASSRFGKKDGYTF. As DNA, the CDR3 is TGTGCCAGCAGCCGCTTCGGGAAGAAGGATGGCTACACCTTC.

The chain joins TRBV9 to TRBJ2-6; 7 bases agree with TRBD1. The CDR3 runs 16 residues. V dropped 7 bases and J dropped 0; count of bases not matched to a gene: 7. The germline CDR1 and CDR2 sequences are SGDLS and YYNGEE. The CDR3 DNA follows: TGTGCCAGCTATCGACAGGGCAACTCTGGGGCCAACGTCCTGACTTTC. As protein: CASYRQGNSGANVLTF.